This paragraph reports one TCR beta chain. Possible read error: a much larger clone is one base away. TCRdb reprocessed the PCR reads via MiXCR and lists one record per CDR3 protein. The table lists a few hundred thousand distinct CDR3 sequences, over 20% of them singletons. A CD8+CD4-CCR7+CD45RA+ phenotype served as the sorting definition for naive CD8 T cells. The sample comes from a study of molecular identifiers for immune sequencing clone quantification. The CDR3 is 14 amino acids. V lost 7 bases and J lost 6; bases outside the gene matches: 6. Looked up from germline, CDR1 is MGHDK and CDR2 is SYGVNS.

The receptor was isolated from a human donor in good health. Some libraries in this study had Jurkat cell RNA spiked in. The V call is TRBV25-1, the J call TRBJ1-4; 9 bases map to TRBD1. The material sequenced was naive CD8+ T cells from blood, with Jurkat cell RNA spiked in. The subset denotes: FACS-sorted CD8+CD4-CCR7+CD45RA+ naive T cells. CDR3 protein: CASTMTGGYEKLFF. Written as DNA, the CDR3 is TGTGCCAGCACCATGACAGGGGGATATGAAAAACTGTTTTTT.